This TCR beta chain was identified in a study of blood T cell repertoires in COVID-19. This CDR3 is built from 17 residues. Germline values: CDR1 SGHRS, CDR2 YFSETQ. The V and J ends lost 5 bases and 7 bases respectively, with 27 bases between them. The assay was immunoSEQ multiplex PCR, and TCRdb's table has in-frame clones only and misses some. The sample has over 55,000 clones, 82% seen once. What was sequenced was peripheral blood. The clonotype comes from a human donor in a cohort sampled during active COVID-19. The chain has TRBV5-1 and TRBJ2-5; tentatively, D is TRBD2 (7 bases). The CDR3 nucleotides are TGCGCCAGCAGTGTATCCGGCGGCGCGGGGGCTTTAGGGACCCAGTACTTC. It is translated as CASSVSGGAGALGTQYF.